The following is a TCR beta chain sequence with its context. The antigen is unknown. This record belongs to a study of somatic mutations in cytotoxic T cells in rheumatoid arthritis. Clones were read by immunoSEQ multiplex PCR, and TCRdb kept only the in-frame ones, dropping some. Found here are about 25,000 clones, 70% to 85% of them singletons; the top ten hold approximately 9.9%. Germline loops: CDR1 SNHLY, CDR2 FYNNEI. The CDR3 runs to 14 residues. The V end was cut by 2 bases, the J end by 8 bases, with 12 bases between. Study-level findings and limits: Measurement of CD8+ T-cell clonality revealed no significant difference between rheumatoid arthritis patients and age-matched healthy controls.

Once isolated by positive magnetic bead selection, the CD4+ and CD8+ cells had their purity checked by flow cytometry. Input material: CD8+ T cells sorted from blood. This TCR came from a young woman in good health. This sequence joins TRBV2 and TRBJ1-4; a weak D match, TRBD1 (6 bases). The CDR3 spells CASSEWGLGEKLFF. The DNA of the CDR3 is TGTGCCAGCAGTGAATGGGGGCTTGGAGAAAAACTGTTTTTT.